The 30 T cell receptor beta chains reported below all come from one sample, sequenced in a study of cytomegalovirus exposure and HLA in healthy donors. The study ran its PCR with 60 Vbeta and 13 Jbeta primers. TCRdb's copy holds only in-frame clones and misses some; the assay was immunoSEQ multiplex PCR. The data hold 200,000 or so clones, with roughly 80% observed a single time. The specimen sequenced was PBMCs. The source of these receptors is a male donor in good health and CMV-seronegative.

CDR3 DNA sequence: TGCAGCGTTGAAGATCCACAGGACAGTTCCACAGATACGCAGTATTTT. It codes for CSVEDPQDSSTDTQYF. This chain joins TRBV29-1 and TRBJ2-3; TRBD1 might be the D (6 bases). The CDR3 extends over 16 amino acids. From germline, CDR1 is SQVTM and CDR2 ANQGSEA. V lost 0 bases and J lost 2, with 15 bases in between.

V and J are TRBV28 and TRBJ1-3, with 9 bases identical to TRBD1. The CDR3 covers 14 residues. Trimming at V came to 3 bases and at J to 8 bases, leaving 5 bases not matched to a gene. Germline V CDR1 and CDR2: MDHEN, SYDVKM. The CDR3 DNA reads as TGTGCCAGCAGTTTCCCGGACAGGGGCCACACCATATATTTT. It is translated as CASSFPDRGHTIYF.

V is TRBV9 and J is TRBJ1-1; D might be TRBD1 (5 bases). The V gene's germline CDR1 is SGDLS and CDR2 YYNGEE. This CDR3 contains 15 residues. Deletions cut 0 bases from V and 4 bases from J, with 13 bases between. The CDR3 DNA reads TGTGCCAGCAGCGTAGAGGTCATGACAGCCACTGAAGCTTTCTTT. Protein sequence: CASSVEVMTATEAFF.

This chain joins TRBV5-4 and TRBJ2-3; 8 nucleotides align to TRBD2. Germline values: CDR1 SGHNT, CDR2 YYREEE (reference sequence). This CDR3 contains 14 residues. With V trimmed by 2 bases and J by 3 bases, 2 bases remained unmatched. For the CDR3, the DNA is TGTGCCAGCAGCTTACTAGCGGAAACAGATACGCAGTATTTT. Its protein product is CASSLLAETDTQYF.

The V call is TRBV5-1, the J call TRBJ1-2; 8 bases line up with TRBD1. The ends lost 4 bases at V and 4 bases at J; junction bases unmatched: 12. This CDR3 has 16 residues. Germline-derived CDR1 and CDR2 are SGHRS and YFSETQ. The CDR3 sequence: CASSPIGTGHLYGYTF. CDR3 bases: TGCGCCAGCAGCCCCATCGGGACAGGCCACCTCTATGGCTACACCTTC. Together with reference TRBV5-1 and TRBJ1-2, the CDR3 gives the full variable domain: KAGVTQTPRYLIKTRGQQVTLSCSPISGHRSVSWYQQTPGQGLQFLFEYFSETQRNKGNFPGRFSGRQFSNSRSEMNVSTLELGDSALYLCASSPIGTGHLYGYTFGSGTRLTVV.

The V gene is TRBV2, the J gene TRBJ1-4; D not certain. Germline CDR1 is SNHLY and CDR2 is FYNNEI. The V gene lost 7 bases and the J gene lost 0 bases, with 9 bases spanning the gap. The CDR3 spans 14 residues. CDR3 residues: CASTDTTTNEKLFF. CDR3 bases: TGTGCCAGCACCGACACCACAACTAATGAAAAACTGTTTTTT.

This chain links TRBV19 with TRBJ1-1; tentatively, D is TRBD1 (5 bases). CDR1 is LNHDA and CDR2 is SQIVND in the germline V gene (reference sequence). CDR3 length: 14 amino acids. Trimming stripped 5 bases from V and 8 bases from J, with 18 bases between. CDR3 nucleotide sequence: TGTGCCAGTAGTTTCCGGGGGGTTGCGCTCGAAGCTTTCTTT. It codes for CASSFRGVALEAFF.

The genes are TRBV7-6 and TRBJ1-4; possible D gene TRBD1, 6 bases. V gave up 5 bases and J gave up 5 bases, with 18 bases separating them. Germline CDR1 SGHVS, CDR2 FNYEAQ. This CDR3 is built from 16 residues. Written as DNA, the CDR3 is TGTGCCAGCAGCCACAGGGCGGGGGCGACAAATGAAAAACTGTTTTTT. The encoded protein is CASSHRAGATNEKLFF.

The genes are TRBV4-1 and TRBJ2-5, with D maybe TRBD2 (5 bases). The V gene lost 7 bases and the J gene lost 2 bases, with 14 bases spanning the gap. CDR1 and CDR2 from the germline V gene are MGHRA and YSYEKL. This CDR3 comprises 14 residues. The CDR3 DNA reads as TGCGCCAGCAAAGCAACCGGGATTCAAGAGACCCAGTACTTC. Amino acid sequence: CASKATGIQETQYF.

This clone has just a few counts. Other DNA variants within this sample encode the same CDR3. The chain has TRBV7-8 and TRBJ1-5, with D unclear. CDR3 length equals 17 residues. Looked up from germline, CDR1 is SGHVS and CDR2 is FQNEAQ. V lost 3 bases, J lost 3 bases, and 18 bases lay in between. The CDR3 DNA sequence: TGTGCCAGCAGCTTCAGTTCGGGGTTTGGAGCCAATCAGCCCCAGCATTTT. As protein: CASSFSSGFGANQPQHF.

A few counts support this clone. The chain is built from TRBV6-5 and TRBJ1-1, with TRBD1 matching over 7 bases. The V gene end was trimmed by 6 bases and the J gene end by 1 base; junction bases not matched to a gene: 5. The CDR3 consists of 14 residues. CDR1 and CDR2 (germline): MNHEY, SVGAGI. CDR3 DNA sequence: TGTGCCAGCAGGGAGGGGGCTGGGAACACTGAAGCTTTCTTT. Its translation: CASREGAGNTEAFF.

The V and J genes are TRBV5-6 and TRBJ1-4, with D unclear. V was pared by 0 bases and J by 8 bases, with 14 bases between. The length of the CDR3 is 15 residues. The germline gives CDR1 SGHDT, CDR2 YYEEEE. The CDR3 DNA sequence: TGTGCCAGCAGCTTGGGCGGAACGCTAGGCGAAAAACTGTTTTTT. This encodes CASSLGGTLGEKLFF.

The V gene is TRBV6-4, the J gene TRBJ2-1, with 7 bases that match TRBD2. This CDR3 comprises 14 residues. Germline V gives CDR1 MRHNA, CDR2 SNTAGT. With 2 bases clipped from V and 6 bases from J, the junction kept 4 bases outside the gene matches. DNA for the CDR3: TGTGCCAGCAGTGACGCCTGGACTAGCAATGAGCAGTTCTTC. As protein: CASSDAWTSNEQFF.

The V and J genes are TRBV6-1 and TRBJ1-1; no definite D call. The CDR3 has 15 residues. The V end was cut by 2 bases, the J end by 1 base, with 11 bases between. Germline V gene sequence: CDR1 MNHNS, CDR2 SASEGT. CDR3 DNA: TGTGCCAGCAGTGAATGGAACAGTCAGAACACTGAAGCTTTCTTT. Translating gives CASSEWNSQNTEAFF.

This clone came up a few times. V gene TRBV28 combines with J gene TRBJ1-6, with D hard to call. V lost 3 bases and J 6 bases, leaving 9 bases between the germline ends. CDR3 length: 14 amino acids. The V gene's germline CDR1 is MDHEN and CDR2 SYDVKM. CDR3: CASSLAGINSPLHF. In nucleotides, the CDR3 is TGTGCCAGCAGTTTGGCAGGCATTAATTCACCCCTCCACTTT.

This rearrangement joins TRBV19 to TRBJ2-7; D not resolved. Germline CDR1 and CDR2: LNHDA and SQIVND (reference sequence). The CDR3 is made up of 15 amino acids. Trimming left V 5 bases short and J 2 bases short, with 16 bases between. CDR3 sequence reads: CASSEDGVPTYEQYF. The CDR3 DNA is TGTGCCAGTAGTGAAGACGGAGTACCTACCTACGAGCAGTACTTC.

This chain connects TRBV4-2 to TRBJ2-3; D is undetermined. The CDR3 is made up of 13 amino acids. CDR1 is LGHNA and CDR2 is YNFKEQ in the germline V gene. Trimming stripped 0 bases from V and 6 bases from J, with 7 bases between. CDR3 DNA: TGTGCCAGCAGCCAAGATCTCGGTGATACGCAGTATTTT. Translating gives CASSQDLGDTQYF.

The chain couples TRBV11-2 to TRBJ1-2; 10 positions match TRBD1. J was trimmed by 3 bases and V by 5 bases; bases with no gene match: 6. Per the germline V gene, CDR1 is SGHAT and CDR2 is FQNNGV. The CDR3 is 15 residues long. Here the CDR3 reads CASSPGQGVHYGYTF. CDR3 bases: TGTGCCAGCAGCCCAGGACAGGGGGTTCACTATGGCTACACCTTC. The full variable domain, completed using reference TRBV11-2 and TRBJ1-2, is EAGVAQSPRYKIIEKRQSVAFWCNPISGHATLYWYQQILGQGPKLLIQFQNNGVVDDSQLPKDRFSAERLKGVDSTLKIQPAKLEDSAVYLCASSPGQGVHYGYTFGSGTRLTVV.

Comments on this clone: Sequence at one end of the junction differs from germline and may be a read error. The chain is built from TRBV7-9 and TRBJ2-7, with TRBD1 as a possible D gene (6 bases). Germline CDR1 is SEHNR and CDR2 is FQNEAQ (reference sequence). The CDR3 loop spans 13 amino acids. The CDR3: CSSSGKAGAEQYF. CDR3 coding DNA: TGTTCCAGCAGCGGAAAGGCAGGGGCCGAGCAGTACTTC.

Of note for this clone: The germline gene is not matched at one end of the junction; a read error may be the cause. This chain connects TRBV7-9 to TRBJ2-7, with D maybe TRBD2 (6 bases). Germline assignment: CDR1 SEHNR and CDR2 FQNEAQ (reference sequence). The CDR3 consists of 16 residues. As DNA, the CDR3 is TGTTCCAGCAGCCCACCGGGGACGGGAGCCCTCTACGAGCAGTACTTC. Encoded protein: CSSSPPGTGALYEQYF.

This chain uses TRBV19 with TRBJ1-4; D unclear. CDR1 is LNHDA and CDR2 is SQIVND in the germline V gene (reference sequence). The V end was cut by 3 bases, the J end by 12 bases, with 11 bases between. There are 12 residues in the CDR3. The CDR3 region is CASSIPGRELFF. Written as DNA, the CDR3 is TGTGCCAGTAGTATTCCGGGAAGGGAACTGTTTTTT.

The chain recombines TRBV30 with TRBJ1-1; the D gene is possibly TRBD1 (6 bases). The V and J ends lost 3 bases and 1 base respectively, with 15 bases between them. The CDR3 covers 15 residues. CDR1 and CDR2 (germline): GTSNPN, SVGIG (reference sequence). The CDR3 loop is CAWRILGAANTEAFF. Written as DNA, the CDR3 is TGTGCCTGGAGAATATTGGGGGCGGCGAACACTGAAGCTTTCTTT.

The V call is TRBV11-3, the J call TRBJ2-2; 13 bases align to TRBD2. Germline V CDR1 and CDR2: SGHNT, YENEEA. V shed 2 bases, J shed 1 base, and the junction held 10 bases outside the gene matches. The CDR3 contains 20 residues. The CDR3 sequence is CASSLKDPRLAGGNTGELFF. CDR3 DNA: TGTGCCAGCAGCTTAAAAGACCCCCGACTAGCGGGAGGGAACACCGGGGAGCTGTTTTTT.

This clone came up a few times. V usage is TRBV7-9 and J usage is TRBJ1-1, with 7 bases that match TRBD1. Germline CDR1 reads SEHNR; CDR2 reads FQNEAQ (reference sequence). J gave up 5 bases and V 6 bases, and 6 bases lay outside the gene matches. This CDR3 is built from 13 residues. The CDR3 DNA is TGTGCCAGCAGAAGGGGGCTGGTAACTGAAGCTTTCTTT. This codes for CASRRGLVTEAFF.

The gene calls are TRBV9 and TRBJ2-3; D might be TRBD2 (5 bases). CDR3 length: 18 residues. Looked up from germline, CDR1 is SGDLS and CDR2 is YYNGEE. V lost 3 bases and J lost 5, with 25 bases in between. CDR3 loop: CASSAQPSRRSGRDTQYF. The CDR3 nucleotides are TGTGCCAGCAGCGCGCAGCCAAGCCGCCGCAGCGGAAGAGATACGCAGTATTTT.

V gene TRBV5-1 combines with J gene TRBJ2-2; 8 nucleotides align to TRBD2. CDR3 size: 15 residues. With V trimmed by 2 bases and J by 9 bases, 9 bases remained unmatched. CDR1 and CDR2 from the germline V gene are SGHRS and YFSETQ. The chain's CDR3 is CASSLTGTRDRELFF. The CDR3 coding sequence is TGCGCCAGCAGCTTAACCGGGACTAGAGACCGGGAGCTGTTTTTT.

The rearrangement links TRBV5-6 to TRBJ2-7, with 8 bases fitting TRBD1. J gave up 4 bases and V 4 bases, and 4 bases lay outside the gene matches. The CDR3 is 13 residues long. Per the germline V gene, CDR1 is SGHDT and CDR2 is YYEEEE. CDR3 amino acids: CASSDRGDYEQYF. In nucleotides, the CDR3 is TGTGCCAGCAGCGACAGGGGAGATTACGAGCAGTACTTC.

V and J are TRBV5-1 and TRBJ2-6; 12 positions agree with TRBD1. Germline-derived CDR1 and CDR2 are SGHRS and YFSETQ. This CDR3 region has 19 residues. V dropped 0 bases and J dropped 0; count of bases not matched to a gene: 4. This CDR3 is CASSLAGQGATSGANVLTF. CDR3 nucleotides: TGCGCCAGCAGCTTGGCGGGACAGGGGGCCACCTCTGGGGCCAACGTCCTGACTTTC.

V gene TRBV28 combines with J gene TRBJ2-1, with 9 nucleotides matching TRBD1. Germline V gene data show CDR1 as MDHEN and CDR2 as SYDVKM. The trim removed 5 bases at V and 5 bases at J, leaving 10 bases unmatched. The CDR3 spans 16 residues. CDR3 sequence: CASSTPGTGKHNEQFF. In DNA form, the CDR3 reads TGTGCCAGCAGTACACCCGGGACAGGGAAACACAATGAGCAGTTCTTC.

The table lists this clone with a count of one. The V gene is TRBV15, the J gene TRBJ2-5; 10 bases line up with TRBD2. The J call may be faulty, since TRBJ2-7 better matches the DNA end. This CDR3 is 21 amino acids long. Germline-derived CDR1 and CDR2 are LNHNV and YYDKDF (reference sequence). CDR3 nucleotides: TGTGCCACCAGCAGATCGCGCCGCCTCTTTTGGGGTAGCGGGAGGCCCTACGAGCAGTACTTC. Amino acid sequence: CATSRSRRLFWGSGRPYEQYF.